One and the same sample provided the 24 T cell receptor beta chains below, sequenced in a study of cytomegalovirus exposure and HLA in healthy donors. Use of 60 Vbeta and 13 Jbeta primers characterized the PCR. Sequencing was performed with immunoSEQ multiplex PCR; in TCRdb, only in-frame clones are kept and a portion is missing. The sample's table shows just over 200,000 clones. The sequenced sample consisted of PBMCs. These receptors all stem from a girl aged 2 to 10 in good health and CMV-seropositive.

This sequence joins TRBV5-6 and TRBJ2-3; 9 bases align to TRBD2. The CDR3 covers 17 residues. V was pared by 4 bases and J by 6 bases, with 15 bases of the junction left unmatched. Germline V lookup: CDR1 SGHDT, CDR2 YYEEEE. CDR3 coding DNA: TGTGCCAGCAGCCTCGGGACTAGCTCCGGCCAACTGGATACGCAGTATTTT. Translated: CASSLGTSSGQLDTQYF. Variable domain in full (rest from reference TRBV5-6 and TRBJ2-3): DAGVTQSPTHLIKTRGQQVTLRCSPKSGHDTVSWYQQALGQGPQFIFQYYEEEERQRGNFPDRFSGHQFPNYSSELNVNALLLGDSALYLCASSLGTSSGQLDTQYFGPGTRLTVL.

The chain employs TRBV5-1 and TRBJ2-2, with 13 bases lining up with TRBD2. This CDR3 region has 16 residues. CDR1 is SGHRS and CDR2 is YFSETQ in the germline V gene. The trim removed 4 bases at V and 7 bases at J, leaving 7 bases unmatched. The CDR3 spells CASSLRTSGSFGELFF. CDR3 DNA: TGCGCCAGCAGCCTCCGGACTAGCGGGAGTTTCGGGGAGCTGTTTTTT.

CDR3 sequence: CASSLITGSYNEQFF. CDR3 DNA: TGTGCCAGCAGCTTAATAACGGGCTCCTACAATGAGCAGTTCTTC. This chain uses TRBV7-9 with TRBJ2-1; D uncertain. The CDR3 length is 15 residues. The V end was cut by 2 bases, the J end by 0 bases, with 8 bases between. Looked up from germline, CDR1 is SEHNR and CDR2 is FQNEAQ (reference sequence).

The chain combines TRBV5-5 with TRBJ2-1; 7 bases are shared with TRBD2. The CDR3 has 18 residues. V lost 0 bases to trimming and J lost 4 bases; unmatched junction nucleotides: 13. Germline CDR1 reads SGHKS; CDR2 reads YYEKEE (reference sequence). The CDR3 loop reads CASSLGGGAGLGYNEQFF. CDR3 nucleotide sequence: TGTGCCAGCAGCTTGGGGGGAGGGGCGGGCCTGGGATACAATGAGCAGTTCTTC. Based on the CDR3 plus reference TRBV5-5 and TRBJ2-1, the full variable domain is DAGVTQSPTHLIKTRGQQVTLRCSPISGHKSVSWYQQVLGQGPQFIFQYYEKEERGRGNFPDRFSARQFPNYSSELNVNALLLGDSALYLCASSLGGGAGLGYNEQFFGPGTRLTVL.

This chain uses TRBV4-2 with TRBJ2-5; the D is unclear. Germline V CDR1 and CDR2: LGHNA, YNFKEQ. The germline V and J ends were trimmed by 0 bases and 3 bases, with 8 bases remaining between them. CDR3 length equals 14 residues. The CDR3 reads CASSQDILEETQYF. CDR3 coding DNA: TGTGCCAGCAGCCAAGATATACTGGAAGAGACCCAGTACTTC.

This chain uses TRBV30 with TRBJ1-1, with a weak D call TRBD1 (5 bases). The CDR3 contains 11 residues. The germline V and J ends were trimmed by 4 bases and 4 bases, with 7 bases remaining between them. CDR1 is GTSNPN and CDR2 is SVGIG in the germline V gene (reference sequence). CDR3 in amino acids: CAWKGATEAFF. CDR3 sequence (DNA): TGTGCCTGGAAAGGGGCCACTGAAGCTTTCTTT. Together with reference TRBV30 and TRBJ1-1, the CDR3 gives the full variable domain: SQTIHQWPATLVQPVGSPLSLECTVEGTSNPNLYWYRQAAGRGLQLLFYSVGIGQISSEVPQNLSASRPQDRQFILSSKKLLLSDSGFYLCAWKGATEAFFGQGTRLTVV.

This rearrangement joins TRBV6-5 to TRBJ1-4; no firm D call. The CDR3 contains 15 residues. Germline V CDR1 and CDR2: MNHEY, SVGAGI. Deletions cut 0 bases from V and 8 bases from J, with 13 bases between. This CDR3 is CASSYSGGGDEKLFF. The CDR3 coding sequence is TGTGCCAGCAGTTACTCAGGAGGCGGAGACGAAAAACTGTTTTTT.

This chain joins TRBV28 and TRBJ1-1; D is undetermined. Deletions cut 2 bases from V and 3 bases from J, with 10 bases between. This CDR3 is 14 amino acids long. CDR1 and CDR2 (germline): MDHEN, SYDVKM. The CDR3 loop is CASSLMRADTEAFF. The CDR3 DNA reads as TGTGCCAGCAGTTTAATGAGGGCGGACACTGAAGCTTTCTTT.

This chain links TRBV28 with TRBJ1-1, with 10 nucleotides matching TRBD1. The length of the CDR3 is 18 residues. Germline CDR1 MDHEN, CDR2 SYDVKM. V was clipped by 6 bases and J by 2 bases; unmatched bases: 15. CDR3 DNA: TGTGCCAGCAGACCTACCGGGACAGGGGTAGATAGCAACACTGAAGCTTTCTTT. Translation gives CASRPTGTGVDSNTEAFF.

This chain uses TRBV2 with TRBJ2-5; 12 bases align to TRBD2. The CDR3 has 18 residues. Germline trimming cut 0 bases from V and 4 bases from J; bases unmatched to any gene: 9. Germline CDR1 reads SNHLY; CDR2 reads FYNNEI. This CDR3 reads CASSEARLAGGPGETQYF. DNA of the CDR3: TGTGCCAGCAGTGAAGCGCGTCTAGCGGGAGGGCCCGGAGAGACCCAGTACTTC. The variable domain in full, completed from reference TRBV2 and TRBJ2-5, reads EPEVTQTPSHQVTQMGQEVILRCVPISNHLYFYWYRQILGQKVEFLVSFYNNEISEKSEIFDDQFSVERPDGSNFTLKIRSTKLEDSAMYFCASSEARLAGGPGETQYFGPGTRLLVL.

The chain has TRBV28 and TRBJ2-7, with 7 positions matching TRBD2. V gave up 3 bases and J gave up 0 bases; unmatched junction bases: 8. The V gene's germline CDR1 is MDHEN and CDR2 SYDVKM. The CDR3 length is 16 residues. The CDR3 loop is CASSFSLAVLSYEQYF. The CDR3 nucleotides are TGTGCCAGCAGTTTTTCCCTAGCGGTCCTCTCCTACGAGCAGTACTTC.

The rearrangement links TRBV4-2 to TRBJ2-3; TRBD2 aligns across 7 bases. The germline CDR1 and CDR2 sequences are LGHNA and YNFKEQ. The CDR3 consists of 17 residues. J gave up 4 bases and V 0 bases, and 10 bases lay outside the gene matches. CDR3 DNA sequence: TGTGCCAGCAGCCAAGAAGTGGCTAGCGGCAACCCAGATACGCAGTATTTT. This gives the protein CASSQEVASGNPDTQYF.

This rearrangement joins TRBV13 to TRBJ2-5; D might be TRBD2 (5 bases). The DNA matches TRBJ2-7 better at its end, which makes the J call doubtful. CDR1 and CDR2 from the germline V gene are PRHDT and FYEKMQ (reference sequence). This CDR3 has 13 amino acids. The CDR3, as DNA: TGTGCCAGCAGCTTAGGTGAGGGCTACGAGCAGTACTTC. Translation gives CASSLGEGYEQYF.

The V and J genes are TRBV6-1 and TRBJ1-5; D is unresolved. CDR3 length: 17 amino acids. Germline V gene data show CDR1 as MNHNS and CDR2 as SASEGT. The V gene lost 1 base and the J gene lost 3 bases, with 16 bases spanning the gap. In DNA, the CDR3 is TGTGCCAGCAGTGAAGGTCCAGGCCTACCCGTCAATCAGCCCCAGCATTTT. As protein: CASSEGPGLPVNQPQHF.

This sequence joins TRBV7-6 and TRBJ2-7; a weak D match, TRBD1 (7 bases). This CDR3 spans 13 amino acids. Trimming took 5 bases from V and 3 from J, leaving 11 bases between them. The germline gives CDR1 SGHVS, CDR2 FNYEAQ. DNA of the CDR3: TGTGCCAGCAGCCCAGGGGGGAGCTACGAGCAGTACTTC. Its translation is CASSPGGSYEQYF.

The rearrangement uses TRBV14 and TRBJ2-2, with D maybe TRBD1 (6 bases). Germline V gives CDR1 SGHDN, CDR2 FVKESK. Trimming cost V 2 bases and J 7 bases, with 14 bases left between them. There are 15 residues in the CDR3. The CDR3 protein is CASSQSQGRNGELFF. The CDR3, as DNA: TGTGCCAGCAGCCAATCACAGGGAAGGAACGGGGAGCTGTTTTTT.

The V gene is TRBV5-6, the J gene TRBJ2-1, with 14 bases identical to TRBD2. Germline trimming cut 5 bases from V and 8 bases from J; bases unmatched to any gene: 9. Per the germline V gene, CDR1 is SGHDT and CDR2 is YYEEEE. The CDR3 consists of 16 residues. The CDR3 bases are TGTGCCAGCAGACGCCTGACTAGCGGGAGGGGGGATGAGCAGTTCTTC. Its translation: CASRRLTSGRGDEQFF.

Regarding this clone: Other DNA sequences in the same sample also yield this CDR3. The rearrangement uses TRBV5-1 and TRBJ1-1, with D possibly TRBD1 on 5 matching bases. The germline gives CDR1 SGHRS, CDR2 YFSETQ. Trimming stripped 4 bases from V and 2 bases from J, with 9 bases between. The CDR3 covers 13 residues. CDR3 protein: CASSVTVNTEAFF. CDR3 bases: TGCGCCAGCAGCGTGACAGTAAACACTGAAGCTTTCTTT.

The V call is TRBV5-1, the J call TRBJ1-2; D perhaps matches TRBD1 (6 bases). Germline V gene data show CDR1 as SGHRS and CDR2 as YFSETQ. This CDR3 region has 17 residues. Trimming removed 0 bases at V and 2 bases at J, with 17 bases between. CDR3 sequence: CASSLVAGVIRNYGYTF. The CDR3 DNA reads TGCGCCAGCAGCTTGGTGGCAGGGGTGATACGGAACTATGGCTACACCTTC.

V and J are TRBV2 and TRBJ2-1, with TRBD2 matching 9 bases. The CDR3 runs to 15 residues. Per germline, CDR1 SNHLY and CDR2 FYNNEI. With V trimmed by 4 bases and J by 8 bases, 9 bases remained unmatched. The CDR3 loop is CASSAASGIGYEQFF. In DNA form, the CDR3 reads TGTGCCAGCAGTGCGGCTAGCGGGATCGGGTATGAGCAGTTCTTC. The full variable domain, rest sourced from reference TRBV2 and TRBJ2-1, is EPEVTQTPSHQVTQMGQEVILRCVPISNHLYFYWYRQILGQKVEFLVSFYNNEISEKSEIFDDQFSVERPDGSNFTLKIRSTKLEDSAMYFCASSAASGIGYEQFFGPGTRLTVL.

The chain joins TRBV7-2 to TRBJ1-1, with TRBD1 matching 7 bases. CDR1 is SGHTA and CDR2 is FQGNSA in the germline V gene. V dropped 5 bases and J dropped 0; count of bases not matched to a gene: 3. The CDR3 totals 14 residues. DNA of the CDR3: TGTGCCAGCAGCCGGACAGGCTTGAACACTGAAGCTTTCTTT. It yields the protein CASSRTGLNTEAFF.

The chain uses TRBV5-1 and TRBJ2-1, with 10 bases lining up with TRBD2. Germline values: CDR1 SGHRS, CDR2 YFSETQ. This CDR3 region has 15 residues. V lost 4 bases and J lost 4; bases outside the gene matches: 5. The DNA of the CDR3 is TGCGCCAGCAGCCAGCGGGAGGGAGCATACAATGAGCAGTTCTTC. Translating gives CASSQREGAYNEQFF.

The chain combines TRBV4-1 with TRBJ1-4, with 7 bases lining up with TRBD1. Germline CDR1 reads MGHRA; CDR2 reads YSYEKL. The CDR3 totals 14 residues. The ends lost 4 bases at V and 3 bases at J; junction bases unmatched: 2. CDR3 in DNA: TGCGCCAGCAGCCCCCAGGGGGCTAATGAAAAACTGTTTTTT. Residues: CASSPQGANEKLFF.

The J gene is TRBJ2-5, the V gene TRBV9; D is uncertain. CDR1 is SGDLS and CDR2 is YYNGEE in the germline V gene. This CDR3 spans 15 amino acids. With 0 bases removed from V and 1 base from J, the gap between germline ends came to 10 bases. CDR3 loop: CASSVAAQIQETQYF. In DNA form, the CDR3 reads TGTGCCAGCAGCGTAGCTGCACAAATCCAAGAGACCCAGTACTTC.